The clone carrying this TCR beta chain was seen repeatedly, ten times or more. Antigen: not known. V lost 3 bases and J lost 1, with 9 bases in between. The CDR3 is 14 amino acids. Looked up from germline, CDR1 is SGHAT and CDR2 is FQNNGV. The sample is drawn from a study of human T cells and chemical hapten exposure. Across the study: The sensitizing agent was 2% DPC, placed on approximately 2 cm by approximately 2 cm of upper inner arm skin.

Each CDR3 protein gets one entry after TCRdb re-called the RACE reads with MiXCR. The sample comprises 380,000 or so distinct CDR3 sequences, 5.5% of which are singletons, and around 8.6% rests with the top ten. Indicated time point: pre-sensitization, week 0. Treatment meaning: therapeutic diphenylcyclopropenone sensitization with weekly scalp DPC. Total RNA was isolated from whole blood that had not been fractionated. Whole-study findings and limits: Sensitization with DPC brought no change to TCRs above 1 in 1000 in frequency. Versus controls, expanded TCRs had significantly more large CDR3 similarity clusters.

This receptor was obtained from a woman under 30 with alopecia areata. Some clones in this sample may be carry-over from other donors' samples. This specimen was whole blood, taken in connection with sensitization to the hapten diphenylcyclopropenone (DPC). The rearrangement links TRBV11-2 to TRBJ1-1; D is perhaps TRBD1 (5 bases). CDR3 protein: CASSFGQGNTEAFF. The CDR3 DNA follows: TGTGCCAGCAGCTTTGGGCAGGGGAACACTGAAGCTTTCTTT. Using reference TRBV11-2 and TRBJ1-1 for the parts outside the CDR3, the full variable domain is EAGVAQSPRYKIIEKRQSVAFWCNPISGHATLYWYQQILGQGPKLLIQFQNNGVVDDSQLPKDRFSAERLKGVDSTLKIQPAKLEDSAVYLCASSFGQGNTEAFFGQGTRLTVV.